This T cell receptor (beta chain) was captured in a study of neoadjuvant anti-PD-1 for oral cavity cancer (dated by TCRdb to the early 2020s). Regarding the research as a whole: Patients mostly received three to four biweekly doses of nivolumab at 3 mg/kg before curative-intent surgical resection. For patients who did not progress, a fourth nivolumab dose was given around day 43, followed by definitive surgical resection on days 50-56. The parent correlative cohort had 12 to 13 patients and a response rate of about 35%. Patients with complete response, partial response or stable disease by RECIST 1.1 were defined as responders, whereas patients with progression were defined as non-responders.

What the research found in general, with its limitations: After neoadjuvant nivolumab, significantly higher T cell clonality (Gini index) was found within PBMCs in non-responders than in responders. Higher pretreatment blood Treg/Th17 ratios correlated with higher pretreatment blood TCRbeta clonality and lower post-treatment tumor TCRbeta clonality. Only a few patients per response group were included in the TCR analyses, and the authors called for validation in larger cohorts.

For deep sequencing of PBMC libraries, mostly about 450 ng of input genomic DNA was used, and six replicates were run per sample. TCRbeta libraries were prepared with the immunoSEQ hsTCRbeta kit according to the manufacturer's instructions. An Illumina NovaSeq 6000 S4 flow cell was used to sequence the final libraries, which had first been combined to 3 nM. Turning to the authors' computational methods: The immunoSEQ Analyzer handled quality control and preprocessing of the raw data. The analysis was restricted to productive rearrangements, with each unique CDR3 amino acid sequence defining a clonotype. Using the R package tcR, the researchers computed the Gini-Simpson index as their estimate of repertoire clonality. Gini indices were compared with Student's t test, and associations with tumor size change were assessed by Pearson correlation. This is the immuneACCESS table as TCRdb keeps it, with only in-frame sequences that have V and J called. A part of the clones is gone; compared with another copy, unresolved V genes explain less than half, and the rest is unexplained. Clonal size and the V and J genes are those of that table, whereas D and trimming came from the DNA. In all, the sample holds approximately 13,000 clones, and roughly 70% of those were seen once. 2.5% to 3.5% of the sample is in the top ten clones.

Its CDR3 holds 15 amino acids, cysteine through phenylalanine. Here the CDR3 DNA is all that survives: 45 bases in frame from base 1. V is pruned by 4 bases and J by 4 bases, leaving 8 bases of the junction without a gene match. The germline V gene supplies CDR1 MNHEY and CDR2 SVGAGI. The time point label, read with the paper, signifies: after neoadjuvant nivolumab, at surgical resection. Patients had been newly diagnosed with stage II-IVA oral cavity squamous cell carcinoma, and no prior systemic or radiation treatment had been given to the patients. The cohort consisted of patients with HPV-negative, locally advanced oral cavity squamous cell carcinoma. Peripheral blood mononuclear cells were analyzed directly, without maintenance or expansion in culture. Samples came from a longitudinal correlative study of a single-arm phase II trial of neoadjuvant nivolumab in oral cavity squamous cell carcinoma. Subject-matched pre- and post-treatment PBMCs and tumors from three responders and three non-responders were subjected to genomic DNA-based TCRbeta sequencing. Peripheral blood mononuclear cells were drawn once before nivolumab treatment and a second time after treatment, when surgery took place. Genomic DNA was isolated from PBMCs using the Maxwell RSC DNA from Cells kit.

Note on this clone: No cognate antigen has been identified for it. Per-base qualities were not stored, and no clone one base away is much larger.

The clonotype comes from a person aged 40 to 85 with oral cavity squamous cell carcinoma. Sequences were derived from PBMCs, sampled after nivolumab (anti-PD-1) treatment. The chain is assembled from TRBV6-5 and TRBJ2-7, with 9 central nucleotides matching TRBD2. CDR3 protein: CASSSTSGWVYEQYF. The nucleotides read TGTGCCAGCAGTTCTACTAGCGGGTGGGTGTACGAGCAGTACTTC.